There are a few counts of the clone carrying this T cell receptor (beta chain). Its antigen is not identified. The data originate from a study of CD8 T cells in ankylosing spondylitis. General study results and limits: Clones linked to disease were reported to show significant enrichment in matched ankylosing spondylitis synovial fluid. A TCR beta motif of fewer than 10 highly homologous variants seemed to mark ankylosing spondylitis blood.

TCRdb re-analysed the 5' RACE reads in MiXCR, keeping a single row per CDR3 protein. Found here are more than 400,000 distinct CDR3 sequences, 5.3% of them singletons; the top ten hold under 4.5%. Germline V lookup: CDR1 LGHNA, CDR2 YSLEER. The V and J ends lost 2 bases and 2 bases, in that order; junction bases with no gene match: 6. This CDR3 contains 16 residues. The sequence derives from a male donor with ankylosing spondylitis. The sample taken for sequencing was blood, either unsorted or a sorted T cell fraction (not recorded which). The chain couples TRBV4-3 to TRBJ2-7; TRBD2 matches 10 bases. The CDR3 here is CASSQRSGGIPYEQYF. Written as DNA, the CDR3 is TGCGCCAGCAGCCAACGTAGCGGGGGGATTCCCTACGAGCAGTACTTC.